The text below deals with one T cell receptor (beta chain). Its antigen is undetermined. Sequencing was performed with immunoSEQ multiplex PCR; in TCRdb, only in-frame clones are kept and a portion is missing. The data show fewer than 150,000 clones, 88% seen once. The data derive from a study of cytomegalovirus exposure and HLA in healthy donors. Study-wide results and caveats: Specific recognition of CMV antigens was confirmed in vitro for a few chains (all CMV-associated).

The V gene end was trimmed by 10 bases and the J gene end by 8 bases; junction bases not matched to a gene: 19. The CDR3 runs 15 residues. The V gene's germline CDR1 is MDHEN and CDR2 SYDVKM. This clonotype was sampled from a woman aged 18 to 35 in good health and CMV-seropositive. Sequencing used PBMCs. The chain links TRBV28 to TRBJ1-2; 7 positions agree with TRBD1. The CDR3 nucleotides are TGTGCCACCGTGACAGGGACAGCGTTGATCGTGGGCTACACCTTC. Translating gives CATVTGTALIVGYTF.